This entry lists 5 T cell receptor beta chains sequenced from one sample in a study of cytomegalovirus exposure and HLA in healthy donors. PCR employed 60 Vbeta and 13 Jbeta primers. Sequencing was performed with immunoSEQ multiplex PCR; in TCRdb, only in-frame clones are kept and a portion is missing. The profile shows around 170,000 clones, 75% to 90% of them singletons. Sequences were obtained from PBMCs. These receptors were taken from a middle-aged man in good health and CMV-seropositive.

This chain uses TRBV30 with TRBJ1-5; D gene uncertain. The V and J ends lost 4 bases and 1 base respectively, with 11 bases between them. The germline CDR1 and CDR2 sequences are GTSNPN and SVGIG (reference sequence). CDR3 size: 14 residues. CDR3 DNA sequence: TGTGCCTGGACTCCATTGAGGAGCAATCAGCCCCAGCATTTT. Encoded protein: CAWTPLRSNQPQHF. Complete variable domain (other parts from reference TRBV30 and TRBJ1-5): SQTIHQWPATLVQPVGSPLSLECTVEGTSNPNLYWYRQAAGRGLQLLFYSVGIGQISSEVPQNLSASRPQDRQFILSSKKLLLSDSGFYLCAWTPLRSNQPQHFGDGTRLSIL.

CDR3 DNA sequence: TGTGCCAGCAGCAAAGGGACAGGGAAGGACAAAAACATTCAGTACTTC. This gives the protein CASSKGTGKDKNIQYF. This chain links TRBV21-1 with TRBJ2-4; the table's D call of TRBD1 was not tested on the DNA. TRBV21-1 is listed as a pseudogene. The CDR3 is 16 amino acids.

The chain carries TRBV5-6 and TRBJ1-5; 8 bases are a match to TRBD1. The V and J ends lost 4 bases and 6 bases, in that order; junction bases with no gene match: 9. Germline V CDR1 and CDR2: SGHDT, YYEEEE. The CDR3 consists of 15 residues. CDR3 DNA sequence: TGTGCCAGCAGCGTATCAGGGGGCGCGAGTCAGCCCCAGCATTTT. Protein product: CASSVSGGASQPQHF.

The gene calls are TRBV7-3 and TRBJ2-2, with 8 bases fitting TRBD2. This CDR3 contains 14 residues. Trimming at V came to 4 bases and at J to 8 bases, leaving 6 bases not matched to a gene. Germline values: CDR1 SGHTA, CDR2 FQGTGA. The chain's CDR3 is CASSSYLAGGELFF. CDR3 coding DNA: TGTGCCAGCAGCTCGTACTTAGCGGGGGGGGAGCTGTTTTTT.

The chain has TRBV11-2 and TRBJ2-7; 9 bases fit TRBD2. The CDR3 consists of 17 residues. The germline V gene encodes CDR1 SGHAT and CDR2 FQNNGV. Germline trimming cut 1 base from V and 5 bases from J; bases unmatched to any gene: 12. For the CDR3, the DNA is TGTGCCAGCAGCTTAGGACGGCGGGGGGGCCTAGGGGACGAGCAGTACTTC. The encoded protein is CASSLGRRGGLGDEQYF. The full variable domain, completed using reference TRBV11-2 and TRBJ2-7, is EAGVAQSPRYKIIEKRQSVAFWCNPISGHATLYWYQQILGQGPKLLIQFQNNGVVDDSQLPKDRFSAERLKGVDSTLKIQPAKLEDSAVYLCASSLGRRGGLGDEQYFGPGTRLTVT.